This T cell receptor (beta chain) was recorded in a study of T cell clonality in common variable immunodeficiency. This clone was counted between two and nine times. The antigen remains unidentified. The CDR3 is cut off 3 residues early in the read; its end comes from the germline J gene. Equal genomic DNA amounts from CVID and control samples were sequenced. Using immunoSEQ multiplex PCR, the repertoire was profiled, and TCRdb retains in-frame clones only, with some absent. The sample presents 60,000 to 75,000 clones, none singletons. Germline V gene data show CDR1 as SEHNR and CDR2 as FQNEAQ (reference sequence). The CDR3 is made up of 12 amino acids. The study's findings and limits: Authors noted CVID clonality's cause needs subpopulation repertoire sequencing.

This clonotype originated in a person aged 18 to 75 in good health. The chain employs TRBV7-9 and TRBJ1-1, with 9 bases identical to TRBD1. Sequenced input: peripheral blood mononuclear cells. The sequenced part of the CDR3 DNA is TGTGCCAGCAGCGCCGGACAGGGGAGA. Amino acids: CASSAGQGR. Given in full, the CDR3 is CASSAGQGRAFF.